This entry describes one TCR beta chain. Its antigen remains unknown. The CDR3 consists of 12 residues. Germline CDR1 and CDR2: GTSNPN and SVGIG (reference sequence). The table came from immunoSEQ multiplex PCR; TCRdb's copy has only in-frame clones and leaves some out. Seen here are about 70,000 clones, approximately 90% observed once, and the top ten hold around 8%. This sample is part of a study of OX40 agonist ivuxolimab in advanced cancers. On the study more broadly: Participants, 75% to 90% male, averaged around 60 years of age, ranging from roughly 20 to 79. Prior therapy, whether anti-PD-1, anti-PD-L1 or anti-CTLA-4, was allowed, and about 40% had some.

The study's findings and limits: On average, CD8+ T cells showed a greater number of expanded clones than CD4+. Clonal expansion from baseline to week 6 occurred in both CD4+ and CD8+ T cells.

The TCR comes from an adult with an advanced solid tumor such as melanoma, head and neck, liver or kidney cancer. Specimen: CD4+ or CD8+ T cells sorted from blood, collected in a trial of the OX40 agonist ivuxolimab. The rearrangement uses TRBV30 and TRBJ2-2; D may be TRBD1 (6 bases). CDR3 nucleotides: TGTGCACAAAGCAGGGGTACCGGGGAGCTGTTTTTT. This encodes CAQSRGTGELFF.